This is a list of T cell receptor beta chains from one sample in a study of T cells in Graves' hyperthyroidism and ophthalmopathy. TCRdb re-analysed the multiplex PCR reads in MiXCR, keeping a single row per CDR3 protein. Of approximately 590,000 distinct CDR3 sequences listed, 15% to 19% are singletons. The specimen sequenced was blood. The receptors come from a woman in her 30s with Graves' hyperthyroidism. The CDR3 runs from the conserved cysteine through the conserved F or W. D genes are given only for firm matches. Where a row states a size, it is once, few, many or the class of an expanded clone; other rows omit it.

>TRBV7-6|many|TRBD2|TRBJ2-7
CASSLGGRVAEQYF
TGTGCCAGCAGCTTAGGCGGGAGGGTTGCCGAGCAGTACTTC
>TRBV5-1|many|TRBD2|TRBJ2-7
CASSRTSGETYEQYF
TGCGCCAGCAGTCGTACTAGCGGGGAAACCTACGAGCAGTACTTC
>TRBV9|NA|TRBD2|TRBJ2-2
CASSPRTSGHGELFF
TGTGCCAGCAGCCCCCGGACTAGCGGACATGGGGAGCTGTTTTTT
>TRBV11-2|many|TRBD1|TRBJ1-5
CASSLTGGNQPQHF
TGTGCCAGCAGCCTTACAGGGGGTAATCAGCCCCAGCATTTT
>TRBV28|many|NA|TRBJ2-7
CASSPPGDEQYF
TGTGCCAGCAGCCCACCGGGGGACGAGCAGTACTTC
>TRBV7-9|few|NA|TRBJ2-1
CASSLSEGVYNEQFF
TGTGCCAGCAGCCTCTCGGAGGGGGTCTACAATGAGCAGTTCTTC
>TRBV7-2|many|TRBD2|TRBJ2-3
CASSWRAGGTDTQYF
TGTGCCAGCAGCTGGCGAGCGGGAGGCACAGATACGCAGTATTTT
>TRBV9|NA|TRBD2|TRBJ2-7
CASSGGLAASSYEQYF
TGTGCCAGCAGCGGCGGACTAGCGGCAAGCTCCTACGAGCAGTACTTC
>TRBV7-2|many|TRBD2|TRBJ2-3
CASSLTLAGSDTQYF
TGTGCCAGCAGCTTAACCCTAGCGGGGTCAGATACGCAGTATTTT
>TRBV3-1|many|TRBD1|TRBJ2-2
CASSRMYRGDGELFF
TGTGCCAGCAGCCGCATGTACAGGGGTGACGGGGAGCTGTTTTTT
>TRBV2|many|TRBD2|TRBJ2-3
CASSATNLAGDTQYF
TGTGCCAGCAGTGCTACGAACTTAGCGGGGGATACGCAGTATTTT
>TRBV9|NA|TRBD1|TRBJ2-7
CASSVETGGPYEQYF
TGTGCCAGCAGCGTAGAAACAGGGGGACCCTACGAGCAGTACTTC
>TRBV27|many|TRBD1|TRBJ2-1
CASTYKTRRGPTNSYNEQFF
TGTGCCAGCACTTACAAGACGCGCAGGGGGCCTACCAACTCCTACAATGAGCAGTTCTTC
>TRBV6-1|few|TRBD1|TRBJ2-3
CASTTGTGDTDTQYF
TGTGCCAGCACCACCGGGACAGGGGACACAGATACGCAGTATTTT
>TRBV7-9|many|TRBD2|TRBJ2-4
CASSLLLAGAKNIQYF
TGTGCCAGCAGCTTGTTACTAGCGGGAGCCAAAAACATTCAGTACTTC
>TRBV6-6|many|NA|TRBJ2-7
CASSYLGTQGTDEQYF
TGTGCCAGCAGTTACTTGGGGACACAGGGCACCGACGAGCAGTACTTC
>TRBV14|many|TRBD2|TRBJ2-7
CASSPVAGGSIYEQYF
TGTGCCAGCAGCCCTGTAGCGGGAGGTTCCATCTACGAGCAGTACTTC
>TRBV6-2/TRBV6-3|many|TRBD1|TRBJ1-1
CASSVRQGWTEAFF
TGTGCCAGCAGTGTCCGACAGGGGTGGACTGAAGCTTTCTTT
>TRBV18|few|NA|TRBJ2-2
CASSPIGHTGELFF
TGTGCCAGCTCACCAATTGGGCACACCGGGGAGCTGTTTTTT
>TRBV10-1|few|NA|TRBJ2-7
CASSKGSTYEQYF
TGCGCCAGCAGTAAGGGGTCCACTTACGAGCAGTACTTC
>TRBV4-1|NA|NA|TRBJ1-6
CASSQGRARNFGSPLHF
TGCGCCAGCAGCCAAGGGAGGGCCCGAAATTTTGGGTCACCCCTCCACTTT
>TRBV7-2|many|TRBD2|TRBJ2-7
CASSPSFTREGDIEQYF
TGTGCCAGCAGCCCATCCTTTACCCGGGAGGGAGATATCGAGCAGTACTTC
>TRBV24-1|NA|NA|TRBJ2-5
CATSDHRQNRETQYF
TGTGCCACCAGTGACCATCGACAGAACCGAGAGACCCAGTACTTC
>TRBV12-3/TRBV12-4|many|NA|TRBJ2-3
CASSLRRSTDTQYF
TGTGCCAGCAGTTTACGGCGGAGCACAGATACGCAGTATTTT
>TRBV7-9|NA|NA|TRBJ2-7
CASSPNGFEQYF
TGTGCCAGCAGCCCCAACGGTTTCGAGCAGTACTTC
>TRBV12-3/TRBV12-4|many|NA|TRBJ1-2
CASSLARGPSLNGYTF
TGTGCCAGCAGTTTAGCGCGGGGGCCGAGCCTGAATGGCTACACCTTC
>TRBV7-8|many|TRBD1|TRBJ1-5
CASSRPKGTGTYSNQPQHF
TGTGCCAGCAGCCGGCCTAAGGGGACAGGGACTTATAGCAATCAGCCCCAGCATTTT
>TRBV27|few|NA|TRBJ1-4
CASSQRGGEKLFF
TGTGCCAGCAGCCAACGAGGTGGTGAAAAACTGTTTTTT
>TRBV20-1|few|TRBD2|TRBJ2-5
CSARDEAGARGTQYF
TGCAGTGCTAGAGATGAGGCGGGAGCGAGGGGGACCCAGTACTTC
>TRBV24-1|few|NA|TRBJ2-2
CATSRVGGGPTGELFF
TGTGCCACCAGTAGAGTAGGGGGAGGGCCGACCGGGGAGCTGTTTTTT
>TRBV29-1|many|TRBD1|TRBJ2-1
CSVGQGRRSEQFF
TGCAGCGTAGGACAGGGTAGGAGGAGTGAGCAGTTCTTC
>TRBV28|many|TRBD2|TRBJ2-1
CASSRLAGGLANNEQFF
TGTGCCAGCAGTAGACTAGCGGGAGGTCTGGCTAACAATGAGCAGTTCTTC
>TRBV3-1|many|TRBD2|TRBJ2-1
CASSLSSTTSGLSYNEQFF
TGTGCCAGCAGCCTCTCAAGCACAACTAGCGGACTATCCTACAATGAGCAGTTCTTC
>TRBV18|many|NA|TRBJ2-7
CASSPTPNEQYF
TGTGCCAGCTCACCGACCCCCAACGAGCAGTACTTC
>TRBV3-1|few|TRBD1|TRBJ2-7
CASKLRQGVSYEQYF
TGTGCCAGCAAACTAAGACAGGGGGTATCCTACGAGCAGTACTTC
>TRBV11-2|NA|NA|TRBJ1-5
CASSLTGYQPQHF
TGTGCCAGCAGCTTAACAGGGTATCAGCCCCAGCATTTT
>TRBV7-9|many|NA|TRBJ2-1
CASSLGGRSPNEQFF
TGTGCCAGCAGCTTAGGTGGGAGGTCCCCCAATGAGCAGTTCTTC
>TRBV19|NA|TRBD1|TRBJ2-1
CASIDRGRTNEQFF
TGTGCCAGTATCGACAGGGGGCGGACTAATGAGCAGTTCTTC
>TRBV10-3|few|NA|TRBJ1-1
CAIQGGMFDTEAFF
TGTGCCATACAGGGAGGGATGTTCGACACTGAAGCTTTCTTT
>TRBV13|many|TRBD2|TRBJ2-2
CASSYGLAGRNGELFF
TGTGCCAGCAGCTACGGACTAGCGGGAAGGAACGGGGAGCTGTTTTTT
>TRBV12-3/TRBV12-4|NA|NA|TRBJ2-3
CASFTGTDTQYF
TGTGCCAGCTTCACCGGCACAGATACGCAGTATTTT
>TRBV10-3|many|TRBD2|TRBJ2-3
CAISPGTSGSADTQYF
TGTGCCATCAGTCCAGGGACTAGCGGGAGCGCAGATACGCAGTATTTT
>TRBV27|many|NA|TRBJ2-1
CASSLSPHEQFF
TGTGCCAGCAGTTTATCGCCCCATGAGCAGTTCTTC
>TRBV15|few|TRBD1|TRBJ1-6
CATSKNRGLSPLHF
TGTGCCACCAGCAAAAACAGGGGGCTTTCACCCCTCCACTTT
>TRBV12-3/TRBV12-4|NA|NA|TRBJ1-2
CASNRGGGGYTF
TGTGCCAGCAACCGTGGGGGGGGTGGCTACACCTTC
>TRBV12-3/TRBV12-4|many|TRBD2|TRBJ2-5
CASSLGLAGTLKYF
TGTGCCAGCAGTTTAGGGCTAGCGGGAACCCTAAAGTACTTC
>TRBV28|many|NA|TRBJ2-5
CASSLWGTQTQGGTQYF
TGTGCCAGCAGTTTATGGGGGACTCAGACCCAGGGGGGGACCCAGTACTTC
>TRBV3-1|many|TRBD2|TRBJ2-1
CASSQRAGDEQFF
TGTGCCAGCAGCCAGAGGGCGGGAGATGAGCAGTTCTTC
>TRBV6-1|few|NA|TRBJ1-4
CASSTTGRRGGTREKLFF
TGTGCCAGCAGTACCACGGGTCGTCGGGGGGGGACGAGGGAAAAACTGTTTTTT
>TRBV5-1|NA|NA|TRBJ1-1
CASSSEGLQTEAFF
TGCGCCAGCAGCAGTGAGGGTTTACAGACTGAAGCTTTCTTT
>TRBV7-9|many|NA|TRBJ2-1
CASSGRAEQFF
TGTGCCAGCAGCGGACGAGCTGAGCAGTTCTTC
>TRBV5-5|NA|TRBD1|TRBJ1-1
CASSPPTGGIAEAFF
TGTGCCAGCAGCCCCCCGACAGGGGGTATAGCTGAAGCTTTCTTT
>TRBV10-3|many|NA|TRBJ2-7
CATRPGGGPSGEQYF
TGTGCCACACGACCCGGAGGGGGCCCCTCGGGCGAGCAGTACTTC